These 17 T cell receptor beta chains were sequenced from one sample in a study of T cells after posttransplantation cyclophosphamide. Generated by immunoSEQ multiplex PCR, the TCRdb table keeps only in-frame clones and is missing some. The sample holds about 6,500 clones, 60% to 80% seen once. Busulfan-fludarabine conditioning, marrow transplant, and cyclophosphamide on days +3 and +4 were administered. Sequenced material: PBMCs, taken approximately 1,400 days after allogeneic stem cell transplant with posttransplant cyclophosphamide. These receptors were obtained from a male patient aged 25-45 years who received an allogeneic stem cell transplant from a related donor, was CMV-positive, and had acute GVHD only. Part of the T cell pool may stem from the graft donor.

The rearrangement joins TRBV7-2 to TRBJ2-1; perhaps TRBD2 as D (6 bases). Germline-derived CDR1 and CDR2 are SGHTA and FQGNSA. Trimming removed 6 bases at V and 1 base at J, with 16 bases between. The CDR3 has 16 amino acids. Here the CDR3 DNA reads TGTGCCAGCAGGGAGGGGATAGCAGTGTCCTACAATGAGCAGTTCTTC. Translated: CASREGIAVSYNEQFF.

V is TRBV7-6 and J is TRBJ2-7; 11 nucleotides line up with TRBD2. Unmatched junction bases numbered 11, after V lost 2 bases and J lost 2 bases. The length of the CDR3 is 18 residues. Germline-derived CDR1 and CDR2 are SGHVS and FNYEAQ. DNA for the CDR3: TGTGCCAGCAGCTTATGGCCACCGGGACTAGCGGTGGCCTACGAGCAGTACTTC. It is translated as CASSLWPPGLAVAYEQYF.

The chain recombines TRBV2 with TRBJ2-7; no clear D. This CDR3 has 14 residues. Germline V lookup: CDR1 SNHLY, CDR2 FYNNEI. Trimming left V 2 bases short and J 0 bases short, with 8 bases between. The CDR3 region has the DNA TGTGCCAGCAGTGAACACCCGGGCTCCTACGAGCAGTACTTC. Its translation: CASSEHPGSYEQYF.

The chain employs TRBV7-9 and TRBJ2-3; tentatively, D is TRBD2 (6 bases). Germline CDR1 is SEHNR and CDR2 is FQNEAQ (reference sequence). This CDR3 has 14 amino acids. V lost 5 bases and J 12 bases, leaving 21 bases between the germline ends. The CDR3: CASSIILGGLFQYF. The CDR3 DNA sequence: TGTGCCAGCAGCATAATTCTGGGGGGTCTTTTTCAGTATTTT.

Relative to its sample, this clone is medium-sized. V and J are TRBV21-1 and TRBJ2-7; the D call TRBD1 from the table was never checked on the DNA. TRBV21-1 is assigned pseudogene status. The CDR3 is made up of 17 amino acids. DNA of the CDR3: TGTGCCAGCAGCGGGGGGGACAGGCGTGCTGTGGTCTACGAGCAGTACTTC. This encodes CASSGGDRRAVVYEQYF.

This chain joins TRBV5-1 and TRBJ2-5; 9 bases are a match to TRBD2. The V segment lost 4 bases and the J segment 0 bases; nucleotides outside the gene matches: 7. The CDR3 covers 16 residues. Germline-derived CDR1 and CDR2 are SGHRS and YFSETQ. The CDR3 DNA is TGCGCCAGCAGCCTCGCGACTAGCGGCTACCAAGAGACCCAGTACTTC. Its protein is CASSLATSGYQETQYF.

This clone appeared a few times. DNA of the CDR3: TGTGCCGTCGTTGGAGTAGGTTCACCTATGAACACTGAAGCTTTCTTT. Residues: CAVVGVGSPMNTEAFF. The rearrangement links TRBV10-3 to TRBJ1-1; D uncertain. This CDR3 contains 16 residues. Trimming removed 11 bases from V and 0 bases from J, with 22 bases in between. Germline V gene lookup returns CDR1 ENHRY and CDR2 SYGVKD.

The chain employs TRBV18 and TRBJ2-7; D remains unclear. The germline gives CDR1 KGHSH, CDR2 LQKENI. The V and J ends lost 0 bases and 5 bases respectively, with 11 bases between them. The CDR3 is 14 amino acids. In nucleotides, the CDR3 is TGTGCCAGCTCACCACCCGGGTTTGTGGACGAGCAGTACTTC. Protein product: CASSPPGFVDEQYF.

V usage is TRBV6-1 and J usage is TRBJ1-5, with 9 nucleotides matching TRBD1. V lost 2 bases and J lost 7; bases outside the gene matches: 6. The CDR3 contains 15 residues. Germline lookup yields CDR1 MNHNS and CDR2 SASEGT. CDR3: CASSELQGAWQPQHF. CDR3 nucleotide sequence: TGTGCCAGCAGTGAACTACAGGGGGCTTGGCAGCCCCAGCATTTT.

The chain carries TRBV2 and TRBJ1-5, with D unresolved. Trimming cost V 4 bases and J 0 bases, with 7 bases left between them. The length of the CDR3 is 14 residues. The V gene's germline CDR1 is SNHLY and CDR2 FYNNEI. In DNA, the CDR3 is TGTGCCAGCAGTGCCGAGAATAGCAATCAGCCCCAGCATTTT. As protein: CASSAENSNQPQHF.

The V call is TRBV4-3, the J call TRBJ1-5; 9 nucleotides agree with TRBD1. With 4 bases clipped from V and 5 bases from J, the junction kept 6 bases outside the gene matches. This CDR3 comprises 15 residues. Per the germline V gene, CDR1 is LGHNA and CDR2 is YSLEER. This CDR3 is CASSRSGQGDQPQHF. The CDR3 coding sequence is TGCGCCAGCAGCCGCTCGGGACAGGGAGATCAGCCCCAGCATTTT.

The rearrangement uses TRBV19 and TRBJ2-7; 9 bases match TRBD1. The CDR3 length is 14 residues. From germline, CDR1 is LNHDA and CDR2 SQIVND (reference sequence). The V and J ends lost 4 bases and 5 bases, in that order; junction bases with no gene match: 6. The CDR3 DNA follows: TGTGCCAGTAGTAAGGACAGGGGTTCGCACGAGCAGTACTTC. It yields the protein CASSKDRGSHEQYF.

The chain uses TRBV18 and TRBJ2-1; 7 bases fit TRBD1. Germline CDR1 and CDR2: KGHSH and LQKENI. This CDR3 is built from 16 residues. The V gene end was trimmed by 6 bases and the J gene end by 3 bases; junction bases not matched to a gene: 11. The CDR3 region has the DNA TGTGCCAGCTCCCCGCAAAAGACAGGGCTCTACAATGAGCAGTTCTTC. Translation: CASSPQKTGLYNEQFF. The full variable domain, rest sourced from reference TRBV18 and TRBJ2-1, is NAGVMQNPRHLVRRRGQEARLRCSPMKGHSHVYWYRQLPEEGLKFMVYLQKENIIDESGMPKERFSAEFPKEGPSILRIQQVVRGDSAAYFCASSPQKTGLYNEQFFGPGTRLTVL.

This clone has just one count. V gene TRBV27 combines with J gene TRBJ1-5; 7 positions agree with TRBD1. The CDR3 loop spans 16 amino acids. The germline CDR1 and CDR2 sequences are MNHEY and SMNVEV (reference sequence). The V and J ends lost 6 bases and 2 bases, in that order; junction bases with no gene match: 10. The CDR3 loop is CASRPSPGQGNQPQHF. The CDR3 nucleotides read TGTGCCAGCAGACCCTCTCCCGGACAGGGCAATCAGCCCCAGCATTTT.

The chain uses TRBV9 and TRBJ1-2; D is possibly TRBD1 (6 bases). Per germline, CDR1 SGDLS and CDR2 YYNGEE. The CDR3 covers 14 residues. Deletions cut 3 bases from V and 6 bases from J, with 15 bases between. DNA for the CDR3: TGTGCCAGCAGCGGACCTCGGGGGGCGAATGGCTACACCTTC. Translating it yields CASSGPRGANGYTF.

The gene calls are TRBV19 and TRBJ2-1, with D perhaps matching TRBD2 (5 bases). V was shortened by 2 bases and J by 6 bases, with 8 bases between the two germline ends. The V gene's germline CDR1 is LNHDA and CDR2 SQIVND (reference sequence). CDR3 length equals 13 residues. The DNA of the CDR3 is TGTGCCAGTAGTATAACGGGGATCAATGAGCAGTTCTTC. The encoded protein is CASSITGINEQFF. Based on the CDR3 plus reference TRBV19 and TRBJ2-1, the full variable domain is DGGITQSPKYLFRKEGQNVTLSCEQNLNHDAMYWYRQDPGQGLRLIYYSQIVNDFQKGDIAEGYSVSREKKESFPLTVTSAQKNPTAFYLCASSITGINEQFFGPGTRLTVL.

This CDR3 is CATSRDSQETQYF. The CDR3 DNA follows: TGTGCCACCAGCAGAGACAGCCAAGAGACCCAGTACTTC. The chain joins TRBV15 to TRBJ2-5, with D unresolved. Germline V lookup: CDR1 LNHNV, CDR2 YYDKDF (reference sequence). V was shortened by 0 bases and J by 1 base, with 3 bases between the two germline ends. The CDR3 length is 13 residues.